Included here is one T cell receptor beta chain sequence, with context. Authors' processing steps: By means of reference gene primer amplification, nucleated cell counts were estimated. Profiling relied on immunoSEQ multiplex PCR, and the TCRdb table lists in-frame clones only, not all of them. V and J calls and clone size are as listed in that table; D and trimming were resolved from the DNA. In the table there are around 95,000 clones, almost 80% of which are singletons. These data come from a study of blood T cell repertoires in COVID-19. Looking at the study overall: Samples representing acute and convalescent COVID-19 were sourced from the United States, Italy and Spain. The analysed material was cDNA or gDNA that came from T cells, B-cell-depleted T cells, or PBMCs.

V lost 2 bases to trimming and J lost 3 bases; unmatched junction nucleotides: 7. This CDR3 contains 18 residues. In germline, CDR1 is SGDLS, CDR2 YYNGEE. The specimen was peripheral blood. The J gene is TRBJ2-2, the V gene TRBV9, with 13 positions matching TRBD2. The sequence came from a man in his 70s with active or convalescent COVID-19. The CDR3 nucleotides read TGTGCCAGCAGCGTCCCACTAGCGGGAGGGCCCGACACCGGGGAGCTGTTTTTT. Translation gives CASSVPLAGGPDTGELFF.